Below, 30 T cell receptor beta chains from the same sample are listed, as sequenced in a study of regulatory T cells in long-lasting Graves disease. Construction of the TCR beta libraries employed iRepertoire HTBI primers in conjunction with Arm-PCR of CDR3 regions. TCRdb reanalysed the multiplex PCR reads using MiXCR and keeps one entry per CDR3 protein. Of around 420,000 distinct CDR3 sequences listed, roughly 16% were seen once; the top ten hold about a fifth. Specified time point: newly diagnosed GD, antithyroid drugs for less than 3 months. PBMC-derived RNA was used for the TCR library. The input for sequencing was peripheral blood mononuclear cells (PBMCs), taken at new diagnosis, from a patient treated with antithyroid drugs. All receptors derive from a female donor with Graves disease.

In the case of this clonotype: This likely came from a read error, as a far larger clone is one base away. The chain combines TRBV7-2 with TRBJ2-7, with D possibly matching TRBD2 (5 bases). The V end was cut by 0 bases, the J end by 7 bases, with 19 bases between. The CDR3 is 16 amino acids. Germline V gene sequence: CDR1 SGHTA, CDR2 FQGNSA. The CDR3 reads CASSLASAGSYNEQYF. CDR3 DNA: TGTGCCAGCAGCTTAGCGAGCGCGGGTTCCTACAATGAGCAGTACTTC.

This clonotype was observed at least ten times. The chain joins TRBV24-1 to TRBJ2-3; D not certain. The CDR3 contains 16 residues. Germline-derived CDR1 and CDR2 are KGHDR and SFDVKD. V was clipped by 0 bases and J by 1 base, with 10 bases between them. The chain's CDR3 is CATSDLQWAGTDTQYF. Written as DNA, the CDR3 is TGTGCCACCAGTGATTTGCAGTGGGCCGGCACAGATACGCAGTATTTT.

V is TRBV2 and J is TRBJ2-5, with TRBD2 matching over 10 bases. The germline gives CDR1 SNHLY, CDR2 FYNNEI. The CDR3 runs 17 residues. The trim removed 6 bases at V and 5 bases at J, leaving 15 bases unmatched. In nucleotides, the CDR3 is TGTGCCAGCAGCCTAGGGACTAGCGAAATACTACGTGAGACCCAGTACTTC. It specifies CASSLGTSEILRETQYF.

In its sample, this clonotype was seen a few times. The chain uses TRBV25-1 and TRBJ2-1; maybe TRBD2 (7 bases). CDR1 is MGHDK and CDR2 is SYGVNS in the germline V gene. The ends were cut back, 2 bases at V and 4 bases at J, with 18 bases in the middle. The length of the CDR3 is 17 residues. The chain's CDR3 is CASSEEYGGAGYNEQFF. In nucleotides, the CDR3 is TGTGCCAGCAGTGAAGAATATGGGGGGGCCGGTTACAATGAGCAGTTCTTC.

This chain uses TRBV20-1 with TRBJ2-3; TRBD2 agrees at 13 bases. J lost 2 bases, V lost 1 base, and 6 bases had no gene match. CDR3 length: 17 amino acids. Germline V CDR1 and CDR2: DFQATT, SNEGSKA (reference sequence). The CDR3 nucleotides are TGCAGTGCTAGAGGTGGACTAGCGGGAGTACCCACAGATACGCAGTATTTT. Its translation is CSARGGLAGVPTDTQYF.

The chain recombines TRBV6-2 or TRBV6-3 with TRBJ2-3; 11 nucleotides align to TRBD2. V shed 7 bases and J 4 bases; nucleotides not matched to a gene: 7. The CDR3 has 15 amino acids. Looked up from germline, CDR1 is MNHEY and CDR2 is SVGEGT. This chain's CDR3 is CASTETSGSSDTQYF. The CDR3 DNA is TGTGCCAGCACCGAAACTAGCGGGAGTTCAGATACGCAGTATTTT.

CDR3 DNA sequence: TGCAGTGCTTCGAGCGGGGGTACAGATACGCAGTATTTT. It specifies CSASSGGTDTQYF. The chain links TRBV20-1 to TRBJ2-3; TRBD2 matches at 8 bases. The CDR3 is made up of 13 amino acids. Germline V gene data show CDR1 as DFQATT and CDR2 as SNEGSKA (reference sequence). Germline trimming cut 5 bases from V and 3 bases from J; bases unmatched to any gene: 4.

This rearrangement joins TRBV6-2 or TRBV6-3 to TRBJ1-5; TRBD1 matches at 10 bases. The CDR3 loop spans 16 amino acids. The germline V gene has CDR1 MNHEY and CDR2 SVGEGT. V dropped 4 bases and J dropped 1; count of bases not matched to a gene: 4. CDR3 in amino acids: CASSSGQGESNQPQHF. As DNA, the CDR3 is TGTGCCAGCAGTTCCGGACAGGGGGAGAGCAATCAGCCCCAGCATTTT.

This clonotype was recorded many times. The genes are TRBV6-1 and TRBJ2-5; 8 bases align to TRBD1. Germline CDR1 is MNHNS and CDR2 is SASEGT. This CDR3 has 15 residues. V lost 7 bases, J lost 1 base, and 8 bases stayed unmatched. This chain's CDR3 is CASKFPGTGQETQYF. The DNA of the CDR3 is TGTGCCAGCAAATTCCCCGGGACAGGCCAAGAGACCCAGTACTTC.

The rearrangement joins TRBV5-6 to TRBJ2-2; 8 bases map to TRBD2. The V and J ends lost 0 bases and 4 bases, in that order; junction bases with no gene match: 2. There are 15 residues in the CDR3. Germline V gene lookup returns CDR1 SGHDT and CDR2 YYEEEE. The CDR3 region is CASSLVRGVTGELFF. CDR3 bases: TGTGCCAGCAGCTTGGTGCGGGGGGTCACCGGGGAGCTGTTTTTT.

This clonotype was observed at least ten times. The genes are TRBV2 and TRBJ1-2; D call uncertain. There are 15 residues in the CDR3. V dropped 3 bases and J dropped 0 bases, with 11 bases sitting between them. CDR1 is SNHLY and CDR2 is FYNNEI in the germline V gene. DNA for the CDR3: TGTGCCAGCAGTGATGCGTCGGTAGCTAACTATGGCTACACCTTC. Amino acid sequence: CASSDASVANYGYTF.

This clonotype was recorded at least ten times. The DNA of the CDR3 is TGTGCCAGCAGTTTTATTGGGTTGGGGAACACTGAAGCTTTCTTT. Translation gives CASSFIGLGNTEAFF. The chain combines TRBV28 with TRBJ1-1; D unclear. This CDR3 has 15 residues. Germline CDR1 is MDHEN and CDR2 is SYDVKM. Deletions cut 3 bases from V and 1 base from J, with 12 bases between.

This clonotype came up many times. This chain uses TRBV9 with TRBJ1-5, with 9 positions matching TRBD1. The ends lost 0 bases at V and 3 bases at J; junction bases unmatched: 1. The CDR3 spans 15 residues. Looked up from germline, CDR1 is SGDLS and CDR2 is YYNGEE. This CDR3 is CASSVGDRVNQPQHF. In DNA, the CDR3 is TGTGCCAGCAGCGTAGGGGACAGGGTCAATCAGCCCCAGCATTTT.

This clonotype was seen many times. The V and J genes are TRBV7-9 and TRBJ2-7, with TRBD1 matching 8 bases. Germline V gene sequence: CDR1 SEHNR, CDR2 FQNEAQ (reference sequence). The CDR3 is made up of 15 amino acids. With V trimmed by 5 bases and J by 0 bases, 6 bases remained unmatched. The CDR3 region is CASSNWDRSSYEQYF. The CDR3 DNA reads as TGTGCCAGCAGCAACTGGGACAGGAGCTCCTACGAGCAGTACTTC.

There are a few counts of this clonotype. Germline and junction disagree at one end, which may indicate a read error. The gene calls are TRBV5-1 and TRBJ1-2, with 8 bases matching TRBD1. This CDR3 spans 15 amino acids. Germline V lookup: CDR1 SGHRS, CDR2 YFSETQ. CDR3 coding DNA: TGCGCCAGCAGCCTAGCCTGGGACAGGAAGGGCGGCTACGCCTTC. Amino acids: CASSLAWDRKGGYAF.

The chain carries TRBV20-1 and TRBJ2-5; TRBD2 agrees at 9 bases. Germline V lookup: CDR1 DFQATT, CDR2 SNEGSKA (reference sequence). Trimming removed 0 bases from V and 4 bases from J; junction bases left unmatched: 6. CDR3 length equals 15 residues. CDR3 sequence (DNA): TGCAGTGCTAGAGACGGAGCGGGAGGAGGAGAGACCCAGTACTTC. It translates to CSARDGAGGGETQYF.

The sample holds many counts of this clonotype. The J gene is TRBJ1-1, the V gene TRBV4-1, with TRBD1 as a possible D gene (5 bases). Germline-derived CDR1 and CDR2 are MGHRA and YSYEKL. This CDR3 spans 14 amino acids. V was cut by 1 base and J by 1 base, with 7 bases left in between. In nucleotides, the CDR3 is TGCGCCAGCAGCCAAGTGGGGGAGAACACTGAAGCTTTCTTT. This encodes CASSQVGENTEAFF.

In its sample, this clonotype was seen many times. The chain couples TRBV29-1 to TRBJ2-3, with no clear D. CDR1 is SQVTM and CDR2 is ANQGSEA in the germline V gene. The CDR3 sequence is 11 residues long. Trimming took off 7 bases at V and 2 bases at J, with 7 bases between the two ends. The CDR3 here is CSGANTDTQYF. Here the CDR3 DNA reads TGCAGCGGAGCCAACACAGATACGCAGTATTTT.

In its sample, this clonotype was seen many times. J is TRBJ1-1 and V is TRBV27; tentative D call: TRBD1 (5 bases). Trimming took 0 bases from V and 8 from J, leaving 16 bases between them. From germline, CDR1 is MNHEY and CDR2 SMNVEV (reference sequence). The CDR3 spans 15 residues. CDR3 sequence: CASSLSESDTREAFF. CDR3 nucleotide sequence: TGTGCCAGCAGTTTATCAGAGTCGGACACACGGGAAGCTTTCTTT.

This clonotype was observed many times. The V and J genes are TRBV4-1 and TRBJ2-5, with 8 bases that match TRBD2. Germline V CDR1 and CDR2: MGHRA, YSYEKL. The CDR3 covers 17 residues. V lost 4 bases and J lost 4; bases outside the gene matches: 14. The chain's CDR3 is CASSPGSRGGAGETQYF. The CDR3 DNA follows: TGCGCCAGCAGCCCCGGTAGCCGGGGGGGCGCAGGAGAGACCCAGTACTTC.

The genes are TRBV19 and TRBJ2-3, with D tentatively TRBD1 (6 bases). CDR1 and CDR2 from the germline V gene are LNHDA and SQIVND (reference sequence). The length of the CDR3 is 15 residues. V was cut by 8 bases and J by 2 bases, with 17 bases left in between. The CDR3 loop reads CASGPGGSSTDTQYF. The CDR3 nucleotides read TGTGCCAGTGGACCTGGGGGCAGTTCCACAGATACGCAGTATTTT.

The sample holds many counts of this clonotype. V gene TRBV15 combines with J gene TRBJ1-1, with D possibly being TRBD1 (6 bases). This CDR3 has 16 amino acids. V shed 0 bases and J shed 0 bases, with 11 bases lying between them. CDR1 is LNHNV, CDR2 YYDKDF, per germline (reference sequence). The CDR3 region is CATSRETGTMNTEAFF. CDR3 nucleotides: TGTGCCACCAGCAGAGAAACAGGGACCATGAACACTGAAGCTTTCTTT. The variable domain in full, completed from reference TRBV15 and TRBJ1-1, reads DAMVIQNPRYQVTQFGKPVTLSCSQTLNHNVMYWYQQKSSQAPKLLFHYYDKDFNNEADTPDNFQSRRPNTSFCFLDIRSPGLGDTAMYLCATSRETGTMNTEAFFGQGTRLTVV.

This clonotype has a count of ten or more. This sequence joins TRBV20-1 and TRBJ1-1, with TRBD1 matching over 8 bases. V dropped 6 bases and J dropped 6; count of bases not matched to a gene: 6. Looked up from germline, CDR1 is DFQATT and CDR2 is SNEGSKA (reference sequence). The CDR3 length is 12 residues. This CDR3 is CSARQGLSEAFF. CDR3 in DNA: TGCAGTGCCAGACAGGGGTTATCTGAAGCTTTCTTT.

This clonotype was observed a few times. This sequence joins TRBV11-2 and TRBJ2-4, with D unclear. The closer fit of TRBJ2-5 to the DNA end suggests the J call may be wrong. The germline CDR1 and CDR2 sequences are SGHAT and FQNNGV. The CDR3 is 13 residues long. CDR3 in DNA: TGTGCCAGCAGCTTAGAAGCTGGGCAGACCCAGTACTTC. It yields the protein CASSLEAGQTQYF.

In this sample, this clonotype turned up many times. The CDR3 DNA follows: TGCGCCAGCAGGACAGGGGTCCATGAGACCCAGTACTTC. This codes for CASRTGVHETQYF. The chain joins TRBV5-1 to TRBJ2-5; 8 positions match TRBD1. Germline values: CDR1 SGHRS, CDR2 YFSETQ. The ends lost 5 bases at V and 5 bases at J; junction bases unmatched: 5. This CDR3 has 13 residues.

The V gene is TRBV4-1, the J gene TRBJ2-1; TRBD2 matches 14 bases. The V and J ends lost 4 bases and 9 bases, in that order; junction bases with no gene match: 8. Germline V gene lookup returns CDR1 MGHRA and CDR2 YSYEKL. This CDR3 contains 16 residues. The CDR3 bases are TGCGCCAGCAGCCGAGTAGGACTAGCGGGAGGTCTTGAGCAGTTCTTC. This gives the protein CASSRVGLAGGLEQFF.

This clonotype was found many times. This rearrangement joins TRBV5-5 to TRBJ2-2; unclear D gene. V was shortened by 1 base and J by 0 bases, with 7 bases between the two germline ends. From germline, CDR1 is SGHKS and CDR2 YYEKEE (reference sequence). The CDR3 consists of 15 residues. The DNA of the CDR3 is TGTGCCAGCAGCTTGACAGCCTCGAACACCGGGGAGCTGTTTTTT. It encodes CASSLTASNTGELFF.

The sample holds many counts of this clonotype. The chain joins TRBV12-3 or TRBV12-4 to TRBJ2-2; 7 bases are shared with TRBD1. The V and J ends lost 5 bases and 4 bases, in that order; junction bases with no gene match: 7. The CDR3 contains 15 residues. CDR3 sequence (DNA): TGTGCCAGCAGTCTAAGGGGGCAGGGCACCGGGGAGCTGTTTTTT. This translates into CASSLRGQGTGELFF.

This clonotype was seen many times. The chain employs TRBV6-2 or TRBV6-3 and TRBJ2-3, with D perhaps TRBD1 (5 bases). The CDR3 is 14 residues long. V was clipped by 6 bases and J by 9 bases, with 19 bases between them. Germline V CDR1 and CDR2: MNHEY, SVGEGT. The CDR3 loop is CASSSVTSGKTQYF. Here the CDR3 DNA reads TGTGCCAGCAGCAGCGTGACCTCAGGGAAAACGCAGTATTTT.

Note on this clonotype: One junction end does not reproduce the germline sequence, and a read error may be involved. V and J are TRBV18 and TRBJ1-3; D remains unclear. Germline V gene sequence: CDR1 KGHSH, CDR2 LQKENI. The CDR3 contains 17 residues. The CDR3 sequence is CASSPQLVKDFGSTIYF. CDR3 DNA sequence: TGTGCCAGCTCACCTCAGTTGGTGAAGGACTTTGGAAGCACCATATATTTT.